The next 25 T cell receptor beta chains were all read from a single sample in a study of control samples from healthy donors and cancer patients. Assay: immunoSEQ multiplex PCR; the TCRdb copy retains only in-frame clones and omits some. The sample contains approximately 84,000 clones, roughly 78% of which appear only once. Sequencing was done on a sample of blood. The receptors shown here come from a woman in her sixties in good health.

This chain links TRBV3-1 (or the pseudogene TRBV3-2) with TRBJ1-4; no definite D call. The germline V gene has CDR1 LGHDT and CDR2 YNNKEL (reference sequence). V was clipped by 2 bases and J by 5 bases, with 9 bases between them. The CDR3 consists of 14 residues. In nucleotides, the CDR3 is TGTGCCAGCAGCCAATACAGACAAAATGAAAAACTGTTTTTT. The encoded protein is CASSQYRQNEKLFF.

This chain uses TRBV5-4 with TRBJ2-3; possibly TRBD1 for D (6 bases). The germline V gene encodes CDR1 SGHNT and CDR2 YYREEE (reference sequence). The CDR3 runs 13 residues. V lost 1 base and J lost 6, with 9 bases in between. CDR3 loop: CASSLTGMDTQYF. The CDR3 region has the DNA TGTGCCAGCAGCTTGACAGGGATGGATACGCAGTATTTT.

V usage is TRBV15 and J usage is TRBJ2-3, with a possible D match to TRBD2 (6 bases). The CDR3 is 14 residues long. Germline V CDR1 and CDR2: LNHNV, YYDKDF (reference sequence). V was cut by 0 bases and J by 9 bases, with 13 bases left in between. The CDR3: CATSRDLADNTQYF. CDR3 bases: TGTGCCACCAGCAGAGATTTAGCGGACAACACGCAGTATTTT.

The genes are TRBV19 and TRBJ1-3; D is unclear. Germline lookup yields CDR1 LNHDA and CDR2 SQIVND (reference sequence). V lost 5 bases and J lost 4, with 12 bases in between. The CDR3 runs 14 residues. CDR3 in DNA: TGTGCCAGTAGTCCCGACGCCACCGGAAACACCATATATTTT. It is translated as CASSPDATGNTIYF.

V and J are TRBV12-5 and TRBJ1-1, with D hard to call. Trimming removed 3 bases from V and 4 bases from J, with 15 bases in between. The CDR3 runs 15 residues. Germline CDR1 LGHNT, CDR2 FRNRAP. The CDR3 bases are TGTGCTAGTGGTTTTGATAGGGAAAGAAGCACTGAAGCTTTCTTT. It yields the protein CASGFDRERSTEAFF. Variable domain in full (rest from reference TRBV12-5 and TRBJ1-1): DARVTQTPRHKVTEMGQEVTMRCQPILGHNTVFWYRQTMMQGLELLAYFRNRAPLDDSGMPKDRFSAEMPDATLATLKIQPSEPRDSAVYFCASGFDRERSTEAFFGQGTRLTVV.

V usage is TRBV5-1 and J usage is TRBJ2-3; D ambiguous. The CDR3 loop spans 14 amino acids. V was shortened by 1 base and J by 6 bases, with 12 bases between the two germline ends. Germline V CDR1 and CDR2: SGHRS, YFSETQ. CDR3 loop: CASSLLNYRDTQYF. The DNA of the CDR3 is TGCGCCAGCAGCTTGCTGAATTACCGGGATACGCAGTATTTT.

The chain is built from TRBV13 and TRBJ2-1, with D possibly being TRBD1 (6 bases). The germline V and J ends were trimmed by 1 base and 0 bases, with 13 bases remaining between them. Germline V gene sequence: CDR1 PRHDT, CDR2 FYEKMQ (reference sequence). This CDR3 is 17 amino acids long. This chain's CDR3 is CASSLDPPGHSYNEQFF. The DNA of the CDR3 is TGTGCCAGCAGCTTAGATCCCCCGGGACACTCCTACAATGAGCAGTTCTTC.

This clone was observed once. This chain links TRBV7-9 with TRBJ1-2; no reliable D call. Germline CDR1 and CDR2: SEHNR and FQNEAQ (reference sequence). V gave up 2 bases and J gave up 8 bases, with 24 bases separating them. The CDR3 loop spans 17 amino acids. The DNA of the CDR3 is TGTGCCAGCAGCTTAAGGGAACTTCTATCTTCTATGCGCGGCTACACCTTC. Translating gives CASSLRELLSSMRGYTF.

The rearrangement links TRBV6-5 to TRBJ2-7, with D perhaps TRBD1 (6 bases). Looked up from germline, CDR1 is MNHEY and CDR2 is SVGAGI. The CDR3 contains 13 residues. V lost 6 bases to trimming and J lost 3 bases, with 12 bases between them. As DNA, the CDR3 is TGTGCCAGCAGAACAGGGAACATCTACGAGCAGTACTTC. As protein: CASRTGNIYEQYF.

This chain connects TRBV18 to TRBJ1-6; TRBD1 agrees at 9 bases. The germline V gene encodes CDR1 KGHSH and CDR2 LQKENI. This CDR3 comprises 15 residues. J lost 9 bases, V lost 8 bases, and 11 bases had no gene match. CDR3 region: CASRADRGRTSPLHF. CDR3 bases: TGTGCCAGCCGAGCGGACAGGGGTAGGACTTCACCCCTCCACTTT. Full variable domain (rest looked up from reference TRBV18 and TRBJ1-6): NAGVMQNPRHLVRRRGQEARLRCSPMKGHSHVYWYRQLPEEGLKFMVYLQKENIIDESGMPKERFSAEFPKEGPSILRIQQVVRGDSAAYFCASRADRGRTSPLHFGNGTRLTVT.

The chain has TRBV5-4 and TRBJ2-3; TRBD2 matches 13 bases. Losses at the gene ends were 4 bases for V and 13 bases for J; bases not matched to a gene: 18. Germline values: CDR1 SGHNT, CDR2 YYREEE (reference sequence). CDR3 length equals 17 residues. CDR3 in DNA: TGTGCCAGCAGCAAAGGGGGGGGACTAGCGGGAACCTACCTCGAGTATTTT. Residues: CASSKGGGLAGTYLEYF.

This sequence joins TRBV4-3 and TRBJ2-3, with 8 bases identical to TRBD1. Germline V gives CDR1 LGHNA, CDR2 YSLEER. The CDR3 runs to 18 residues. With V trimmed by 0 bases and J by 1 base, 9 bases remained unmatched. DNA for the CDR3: TGCGCCAGCAGCCAAGATCACCTAGGACAGGGCCGCACAGATACGCAGTATTTT. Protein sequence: CASSQDHLGQGRTDTQYF.

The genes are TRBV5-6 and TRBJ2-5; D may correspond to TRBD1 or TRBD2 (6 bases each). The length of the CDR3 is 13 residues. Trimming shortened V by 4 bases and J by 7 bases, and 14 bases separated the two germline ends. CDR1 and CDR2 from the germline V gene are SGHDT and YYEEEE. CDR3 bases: TGTGCCAGCAGCCCGTGGGGGCGGGGGACCCAGTACTTC. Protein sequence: CASSPWGRGTQYF.

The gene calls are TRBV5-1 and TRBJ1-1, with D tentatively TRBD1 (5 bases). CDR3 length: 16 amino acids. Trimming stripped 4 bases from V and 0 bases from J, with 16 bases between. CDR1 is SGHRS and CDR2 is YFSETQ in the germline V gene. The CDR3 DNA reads TGCGCCAGCAGCCCCACGGACATAATCATGAACACTGAAGCTTTCTTT. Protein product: CASSPTDIIMNTEAFF.

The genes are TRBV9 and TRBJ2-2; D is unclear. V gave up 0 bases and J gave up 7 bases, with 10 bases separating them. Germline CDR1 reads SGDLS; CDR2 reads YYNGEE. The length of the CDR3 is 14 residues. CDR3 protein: CASSVDWVGGELFF. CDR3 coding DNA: TGTGCCAGCAGCGTAGACTGGGTCGGCGGGGAGCTGTTTTTT.

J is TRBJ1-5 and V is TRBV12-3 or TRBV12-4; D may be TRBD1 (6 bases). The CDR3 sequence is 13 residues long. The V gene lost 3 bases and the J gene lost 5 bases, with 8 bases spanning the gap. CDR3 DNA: TGTGCCAGCAGTTTTCCAGGGGATCAGCCCCAGCATTTT. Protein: CASSFPGDQPQHF.

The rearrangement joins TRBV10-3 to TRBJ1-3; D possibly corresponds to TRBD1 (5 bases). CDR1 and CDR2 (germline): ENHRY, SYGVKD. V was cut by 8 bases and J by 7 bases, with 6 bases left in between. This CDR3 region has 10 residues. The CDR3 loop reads CAIGGNTIYF. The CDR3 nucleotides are TGTGCCATCGGGGGGAACACCATATATTTT.

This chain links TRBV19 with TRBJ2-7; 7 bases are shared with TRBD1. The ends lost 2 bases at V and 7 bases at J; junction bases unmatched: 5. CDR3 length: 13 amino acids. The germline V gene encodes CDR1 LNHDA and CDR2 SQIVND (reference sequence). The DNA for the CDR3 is TGTGCCAGTAGTATAATCAGGGGGACAGAGCAGTACTTC. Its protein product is CASSIIRGTEQYF.

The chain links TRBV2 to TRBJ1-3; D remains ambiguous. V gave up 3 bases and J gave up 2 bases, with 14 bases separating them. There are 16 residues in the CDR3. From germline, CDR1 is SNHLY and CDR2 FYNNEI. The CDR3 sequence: CASSDTLFIPGNTIYF. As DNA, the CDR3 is TGTGCCAGCAGTGATACTCTGTTTATCCCTGGAAACACCATATATTTT.

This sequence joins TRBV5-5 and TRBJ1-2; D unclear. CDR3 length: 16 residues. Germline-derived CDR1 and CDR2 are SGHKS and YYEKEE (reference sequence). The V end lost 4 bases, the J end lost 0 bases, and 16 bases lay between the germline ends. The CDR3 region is CASSQGPPRANYGYTF. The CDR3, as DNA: TGTGCCAGCAGCCAAGGACCACCCAGAGCTAACTATGGCTACACCTTC.

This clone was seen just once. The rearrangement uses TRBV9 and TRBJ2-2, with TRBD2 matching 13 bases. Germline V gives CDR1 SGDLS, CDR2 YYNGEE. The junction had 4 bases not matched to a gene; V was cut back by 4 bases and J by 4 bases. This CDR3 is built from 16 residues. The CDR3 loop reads CASSPGLAGATGELFF. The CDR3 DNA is TGTGCCAGCAGCCCCGGACTAGCGGGGGCCACCGGGGAGCTGTTTTTT.

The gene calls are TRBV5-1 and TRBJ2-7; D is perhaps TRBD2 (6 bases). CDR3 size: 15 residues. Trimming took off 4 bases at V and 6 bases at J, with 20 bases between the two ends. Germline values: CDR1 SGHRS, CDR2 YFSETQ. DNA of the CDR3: TGCGCCAGCAGCCCCGCGCCCAGACTAGTGGCCGAGCAGTACTTC. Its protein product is CASSPAPRLVAEQYF.

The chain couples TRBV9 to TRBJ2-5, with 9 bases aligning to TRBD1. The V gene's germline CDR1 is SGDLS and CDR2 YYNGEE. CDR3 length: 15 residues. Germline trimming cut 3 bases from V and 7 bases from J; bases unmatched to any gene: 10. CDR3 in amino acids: CASSATGGVLGTQYF. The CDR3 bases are TGTGCCAGCAGCGCAACAGGGGGCGTGCTCGGGACCCAGTACTTC.

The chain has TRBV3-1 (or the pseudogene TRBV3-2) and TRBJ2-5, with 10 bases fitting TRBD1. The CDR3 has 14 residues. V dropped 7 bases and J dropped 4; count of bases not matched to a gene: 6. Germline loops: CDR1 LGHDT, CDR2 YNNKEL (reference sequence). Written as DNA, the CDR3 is TGTGCCAGCACCCGACAGGGGGCCTCAGAGACCCAGTACTTC. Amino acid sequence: CASTRQGASETQYF.

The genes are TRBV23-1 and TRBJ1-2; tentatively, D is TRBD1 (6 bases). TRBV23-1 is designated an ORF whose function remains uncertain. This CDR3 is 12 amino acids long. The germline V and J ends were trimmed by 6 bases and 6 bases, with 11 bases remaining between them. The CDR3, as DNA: TGCGCCAGCAGCCGCGGGGGCAATGGCTACACCTTC. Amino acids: CASSRGGNGYTF.